This TCR beta chain originates from a study of cytomegalovirus exposure and HLA in healthy donors. The CDR3 contains 15 residues. CDR1 is SNHLY, CDR2 FYNNEI, per germline. The PCR contained 60 Vbeta and 13 Jbeta primers. This table comes from immunoSEQ multiplex PCR, and its TCRdb copy is limited to in-frame clones, with some not included. The table records approximately 150,000 clones, just under 85% of them present only once. With regard to this clone: Antigen specificity is unknown. An end of the junction differs from the germline gene, which may be a read error.

Study-wide findings and caveats: Immune exposure was documented only through CMV serostatus. In most subjects, TCR beta sequences reportedly gave accurate predictions of HLA-A and HLA-B alleles. Analyses of presence/absence relied on an assumption of roughly uniform sequencing depth across donors.

The material sequenced was PBMCs. The chain employs TRBV2 and TRBJ2-1, with TRBD2 identical over 8 bases. The receptor was derived from a woman aged 55-70 years in good health and CMV-seropositive. CDR3: CASSVAGLPYYEQFF. The CDR3, as DNA: TGTGCCAGCAGTGTAGCGGGACTACCCTACTATGAGCAGTTCTTC.